This T cell receptor (beta chain) emerged from a study of blood T cell repertoires in COVID-19. Turning to the study itself: From the United States, Italy and Spain came samples of acute and convalescent COVID-19. PBMCs, B-cell-depleted T cells, or T cells provided the cDNA or gDNA that made up the material.

This clone is a singleton in its sample. In the authors' workflow: Amplifying reference gene primers gave estimates of nucleated cell counts. Sequencing used immunoSEQ multiplex PCR; TCRdb keeps in-frame clones, though not all of them. The DNA was the basis for D and trimming; V, J and clone size are from that table. Of hundreds of thousands of clones in the sample, 65% to 85% were seen once. Sequenced material: peripheral blood. The TCR sequence derives from a woman aged 50 to 60 with acute or convalescent COVID-19.

The CDR3 region is CASSVAGGNNYGYTF. The CDR3 coding sequence is TGTGCCAGCAGCGTAGCGGGGGGGAATAACTATGGCTACACCTTC. This chain connects TRBV9 to TRBJ1-2, with D tentatively TRBD1 (5 bases). Trimming removed 0 bases from V and 1 base from J, with 10 bases in between. There are 15 residues in the CDR3. Looked up from germline, CDR1 is SGDLS and CDR2 is YYNGEE.